This TCR beta chain came from a study of T cell clonotyping in hematopoietic cell transplantation. Study outcomes and limitations: Graft donor and pretransplant recipient Inverse Simpson Index values predicted broader posttransplant TCR diversity.

As for this clone: The antigen is not known.

This table comes from immunoSEQ multiplex PCR, and its TCRdb copy is limited to in-frame clones, with some not included. The sample contains 35,000 to 50,000 clones, approximately 95% of which appear only once. This TCR was sampled from a man aged 25-40 years in good health. Some clones in this sample may be carry-over from other donors' samples. The sample was peripheral blood mononuclear cells.

CDR3: CASSVDGNLNTEAFF. CDR3 DNA sequence: TGTGCCAGCAGCGTAGATGGAAACCTGAACACTGAAGCTTTCTTT. The V call is TRBV9, the J call TRBJ1-1; D not resolved. This CDR3 has 15 residues. CDR1 is SGDLS and CDR2 is YYNGEE in the germline V gene. Trimming shortened V by 0 bases and J by 0 bases, and 9 bases separated the two germline ends.